This is a list of T cell receptor beta chains from one sample in a study of tumor-infiltrating lymphocytes in oesophageal squamous cell carcinoma. Via MiXCR, TCRdb re-called the PCR reads, giving one row per CDR3 protein. This sample has 15,000 to 20,000 distinct CDR3 sequences, with 50% found just once. The sequencing sample was made of esophageal tumor tissue. These receptors were collected from a male donor with esophageal squamous cell carcinoma. The CDR3 runs from the conserved cysteine through the conserved F or W. A D gene is named only where the DNA matches it firmly. Rows give clone size only sometimes, using once, few, many, or a class for an expanded clone.

j_call d_call v_call clone_size cdr3_nt cdr3_aa
TRBJ2-2 TRBD2 TRBV6-4 - TGTGCCAGCAGTGAACTAGCGGAGAGCACCGGGGAGCTGTTTTTT CASSELAESTGELFF
TRBJ2-7 - TRBV7-2 - TGTGCCAGCAGCTTCTTTTTATTGGGGCCCGGGGAGCTGTACTTC CASSFFLLGPGELYF
TRBJ2-5 TRBD2 TRBV6-5 - TGTGCCAGCAGTGTTAGCGGGGGATTTGGAGAGACCCAGTACTTC CASSVSGGFGETQYF
TRBJ2-7 TRBD2 TRBV5-3 - TGTGCCAGCAGCAGTCCGGGACTAGCGGGAACCGATACGCAGTACTTC CASSSPGLAGTDTQYF
TRBJ2-5 - TRBV20-1 - TGCAGTGCGGTGGACGAGGAGACCCAGTACTTC CSAVDEETQYF
TRBJ2-3 TRBD2 TRBV10-2 medium-sized TGCGCCAGCAGTGTTGGGACTAGCGGGAGATCAGCAGATACGCAGTATTTT CASSVGTSGRSADTQYF
TRBJ2-5 - TRBV11-1 - TGTGCCAGCAGCTTAGCACACCTCCAAGAGACCCAGTACTTC CASSLAHLQETQYF
TRBJ2-3 TRBD1 TRBV6-4 many TGTGCCAGCAGGGGACAGGGGGTACCTATAAGCACAGATACGCAGTATTTT CASRGQGVPISTDTQYF
TRBJ2-7 TRBD1 TRBV27 many TGTGCCAGCAGTTTATTACAGGGGTCCGAGCAGTACTTC CASSLLQGSEQYF
TRBJ1-1 - TRBV7-9 few TGTGCCAGCAGCCCACAGGGACCTGAAGCTTTCTTT CASSPQGPEAFF
TRBJ2-1 - TRBV7-3 few TGTGCCAGCAGCTTAGGAGATAGTTTAGGGCAGTTCTTC CASSLGDSLGQFF
TRBJ2-2 - TRBV7-2 once TGTGCCAGCAGCTTTCGACTGCCGAACACCGGGGAGCTGTTTTTT CASSFRLPNTGELFF
TRBJ2-7 TRBD1 TRBV25-1 few TGTGCCAGCAGTTATTCCGGGACAGGGGGCGCGGATCCCAAGTACGAGCAGTACTTC CASSYSGTGGADPKYEQYF
TRBJ2-3 TRBD2 TRBV10-3 - TGTGCCATCAGACCGGGACTAGCGGGAGCCACAGATACGCAGTATTTT CAIRPGLAGATDTQYF
TRBJ2-7 TRBD1 TRBV7-9 few TGTGCCAGCAGCTTAGGGACAGGGGTAAGCGAGCAGTACTTC CASSLGTGVSEQYF
TRBJ2-1 - TRBV24-1 - TGTGCCACCAGTGCGGGGGACAGTACCCTAAATGAGCAGTTCTTC CATSAGDSTLNEQFF
TRBJ2-1 - TRBV7-9 - TGTGCCAGCAGCGCAACAGGGCAGGATGAGCAGTTCTTC CASSATGQDEQFF
TRBJ2-3 TRBD2 TRBV7-3 - TGTGCCAGCAGCTTGACTAGCTATGGGACAGATACGCAGTATTTT CASSLTSYGTDTQYF
TRBJ2-5 TRBD2 TRBV7-4 - TGTGCCAGCAGTTTCAGCGGGGGCCCCCAAGAGACCCAGTACTTC CASSFSGGPQETQYF
TRBJ2-7 TRBD1 TRBV7-2 - TGTGCCAGCAGCCTGACTACGGGACAGGGCTACGAGCAGTACTTC CASSLTTGQGYEQYF
TRBJ2-7 TRBD2 TRBV10-1 many TGCGCCAGCAGTGAGCCTACTAGCGGGACGTCCTACGAGCAGTACTTC CASSEPTSGTSYEQYF
TRBJ2-2 - TRBV7-2 medium-sized TGTGCCAGCAGCTATAACGGGGGTGGAGAGGAGCTGTTTTTT CASSYNGGGEELFF
TRBJ1-2 TRBD1 TRBV27 many TGTGCCAGCAGTTCCCGACAGGGGATAGACTATGGCTACACCTTC CASSSRQGIDYGYTF
TRBJ2-5 TRBD1 TRBV24-1 medium-sized TGTGCCACCAGTGACCCGACAGGGAATCTTTACCAAGAGACCCAGTACTTC CATSDPTGNLYQETQYF
TRBJ2-7 TRBD2 TRBV7-3 many TGTGCCAGCAGCTTAACTATAGGACTAGAGCGGTCGTACAATGAGCAGTACTTC CASSLTIGLERSYNEQYF
TRBJ2-3 TRBD2 TRBV10-2 - TGCGCCAGTGTACCGGGACTAGTGGCAGATACGCAGTATTTT CASVPGLVADTQYF
TRBJ1-3 TRBD1 TRBV28 - TGTGCCAGCAGTGAAACAGGGGCCCTCTCTGGAAACACCATATATTTT CASSETGALSGNTIYF
TRBJ2-7 - TRBV12-3/TRBV12-4 - TGTGCCAGCAGTTTAGGGTTGGATGGCTACGAGCAGTACTTC CASSLGLDGYEQYF
TRBJ1-2 - TRBV7-9 - TGTGCCAGCAGCTTTTACAGCTCAGATGGCTACACCTTC CASSFYSSDGYTF
TRBJ2-2 TRBD1 TRBV6-6 - TGTGCCAGCAGTTATCGTGGGACAGGAAACACCGGGGAGCTGTTTTTT CASSYRGTGNTGELFF
TRBJ2-1 - TRBV28 - TGTGCCAGCACCTATGGGGGCTTGGTGGGTGAGCAGTTCTTC CASTYGGLVGEQFF
TRBJ2-7 - TRBV7-2 medium-sized TGTGCCAGCAGCTTAGGGTACTCCTACGAGCAGTACTTC CASSLGYSYEQYF
TRBJ2-3 - TRBV7-3 - TGTGCCAGCAGCCAGGAATTTACAGATACGCAGTATTTT CASSQEFTDTQYF
TRBJ1-3 TRBD1 TRBV12-3/TRBV12-4 - TGTGCCAGCAGGCTTAGACAGGGAATCTCTGGAAACACCATATATTTT CASRLRQGISGNTIYF
TRBJ2-3 - TRBV6-2/TRBV6-3 - TGTGCCAGCAGTTACGAGGTGGGGACGGATACGCAGTATTTT CASSYEVGTDTQYF
TRBJ2-7 - TRBV7-2 few TGTGCCAGCAGCTTATATGGGCCTCGGGAGCAGTACTTC CASSLYGPREQYF
TRBJ2-7 - TRBV6-1 - TGTGCCAGCAGTTACGTCATCGAGCAGTACTTC CASSYVIEQYF
TRBJ1-3 TRBD1 TRBV11-2 once TGTGCCAGCAGCGCCAGGACAGGGGTGGGAAACACCATATATTTT CASSARTGVGNTIYF
TRBJ2-3 - TRBV12-3/TRBV12-4 - TGTGCCAGCAGTCCTAGGGACGTTAGCTCTTCCACAGATACGCAGTATTTT CASSPRDVSSSTDTQYF
TRBJ2-1 - TRBV7-8 - TGTGCCAGCAGCTTAGATACCCGGAATTACGAGCAGTTCTTC CASSLDTRNYEQFF
TRBJ2-7 TRBD2 TRBV12-3/TRBV12-4 - TGTGCCAGCAGTTTCACGGACCCGAGGGTAGCGGGAAGCTACGAGCAGTACTTC CASSFTDPRVAGSYEQYF
TRBJ2-7 - TRBV7-8 - TGTGCCAGCAGCTTAACTCCCTACGAGCAGTACTTC CASSLTPYEQYF
TRBJ2-1 - TRBV10-3 many TGTGCCATCAGTGAACCCGAGGGGCGGCAATTGTACAATGAGCAGTTCTTC CAISEPEGRQLYNEQFF
TRBJ2-5 TRBD2 TRBV12-3/TRBV12-4 many TGTGCCTTGGGACTAGCGGGAGGTGAGACCCAGTACTTC CALGLAGGETQYF
TRBJ2-7 - TRBV19 few TGTGCCAGTAGAAAACCTCCGGGCTACGACTACGAGCAGTACTTC CASRKPPGYDYEQYF
TRBJ2-7 TRBD2 TRBV20-1 - TGCAGTGCCACCCGGACTAGCGGGAGGGCCTACGAGCAGTACTTC CSATRTSGRAYEQYF
TRBJ2-7 - TRBV12-1 - TGTGCCAGCAGCCTACTACTGGGACTAGCGGGCTTCTACGAGCAGTACTTC CASSLLLGLAGFYEQYF
TRBJ2-3 - TRBV7-9 - TGTGCCAGCAGCTTAGGGACACGGGGTCGGGCAGATACGCAGTATTTT CASSLGTRGRADTQYF
TRBJ2-1 TRBD2 TRBV7-6 medium-sized TGTGCCAGCAGCTTAACGCGGCCTAGCGGGAGGGCCGGGAATGAGCAGTTCTTC CASSLTRPSGRAGNEQFF
TRBJ2-1 - TRBV7-2 - TGTGCCAGCAGCTTAGGCGCGGGTCGGTACAATGAGCAGTTCTTC CASSLGAGRYNEQFF
TRBJ1-1 - TRBV5-1 many TGCGCCAGCAGCCCCGATTTGTACAAGGGGCTAACTGAAGCTTTCTTT CASSPDLYKGLTEAFF
TRBJ2-7 TRBD2 TRBV6-6 - TGTGCCAGCAGTGGATCCACTAGCGGGTGGGCCTCCTACGAGCAGTACTTC CASSGSTSGWASYEQYF
TRBJ1-2 TRBD1 TRBV11-2 many TGTGCCAGCAGCTTAGTCCAGGGGGCCTATGGCTACACCTTC CASSLVQGAYGYTF
TRBJ1-6 - TRBV7-4 - TGTGCCAGCAGCCAAAGGACGGAAGCCTATGGCTACACCTTT CASSQRTEAYGYTF
TRBJ1-6 - TRBV7-6 - TGTGCCAGCAGTCAACCCGAGGACCCGTCGAAGGACTTC CASSQPEDPSKDF